The clone carrying this TCR beta chain came up once. Its antigen is still unknown. This sample is drawn from a study of cytomegalovirus exposure and HLA in healthy donors. For the study at large: Among the approximately 400 genotyped donors, less than 85% were placed in the Caucasian-associated ancestry cluster.

Researchers ran the PCR with 60 Vbeta and 13 Jbeta primers. The data were produced by immunoSEQ multiplex PCR, yet TCRdb's version contains in-frame clones alone and is incomplete. Among 140,000 to 150,000 clones listed, about 77% were seen once. Overall study results and limits: Later work found that TCR association rates differed between HLA loci; DRB1 had the most and HLA-C the fewest. Cytomegalovirus-associated status was assigned to about 160 TCR beta chains.

Sequenced material: PBMCs. The sequence was collected from a male donor in good health and CMV-seronegative.

CDR3 bases: TGTGCCAGCAGTTCCCCGGTTGGGGGAGGGAACATTCAGTACTTC. Translation gives CASSSPVGGGNIQYF. V is TRBV28 and J is TRBJ2-4; 7 nucleotides agree with TRBD2. The V gene end was trimmed by 4 bases and the J gene end by 7 bases; junction bases not matched to a gene: 10. The CDR3 extends over 15 amino acids. Germline V gene lookup returns CDR1 MDHEN and CDR2 SYDVKM.